This TCR beta chain came from a study of naive and memory T cell subsets. General study findings and limits: This RNA-based method may be sensitive to activation-related transcript changes.

In its sample, this clonotype was seen many times. Its antigen remains unknown. V lost 6 bases and J 2 bases, leaving 8 bases between the germline ends. Per the germline V gene, CDR1 is MGHDK and CDR2 is SYGVNS. The CDR3 extends over 13 amino acids. Ligated cDNA underwent four rounds of PCR with nested alpha and beta constant region primers and SP2. TCRdb used MiXCR to reprocess the 5' RACE reads, holding one entry per CDR3 protein. The repertoire consists of 55,000 to 70,000 distinct CDR3 sequences, with about 7.2% occurring once and the leading ten covering 8.5% to 10%. TCR cDNA received a 3' ligated oligonucleotide that carried a UMI. Reverse transcription used DNase-treated unsorted total RNA, aiming for roughly 1 to 1000 ng.

The V and J genes are TRBV25-1 and TRBJ2-1; D is unclear. This receptor was identified in a male donor in good health. DNA of the CDR3: TGTGCCAGCAGAAACTCAGCCTACAATGAGCAGTTCTTC. Encoded protein: CASRNSAYNEQFF.